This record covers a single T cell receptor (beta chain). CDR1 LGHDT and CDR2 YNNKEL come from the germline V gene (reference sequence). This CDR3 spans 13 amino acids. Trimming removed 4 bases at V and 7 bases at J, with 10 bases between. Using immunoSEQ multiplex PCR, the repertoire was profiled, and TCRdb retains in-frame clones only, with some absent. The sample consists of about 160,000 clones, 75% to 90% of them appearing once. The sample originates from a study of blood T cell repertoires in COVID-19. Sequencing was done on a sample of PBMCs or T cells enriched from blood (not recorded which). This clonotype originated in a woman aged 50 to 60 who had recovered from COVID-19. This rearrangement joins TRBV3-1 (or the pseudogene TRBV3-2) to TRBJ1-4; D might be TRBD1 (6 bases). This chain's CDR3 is CASSRGRGEKLFF. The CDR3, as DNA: TGTGCCAGCAGCCGGGGGCGAGGTGAAAAACTGTTTTTT.